This TCR beta chain appears in the sequencing data of a study of blood T cell repertoires in COVID-19. CDR1 and CDR2 (germline): SNHLY, FYNNEI. The length of the CDR3 is 11 residues. Trimming stripped 4 bases from V and 7 bases from J, with 7 bases between. In the original processing: Quantification of nucleated cells was approximated via reference gene primer amplification. This table comes from immunoSEQ multiplex PCR, and its TCRdb copy is limited to in-frame clones, with some not included. The D gene and trimming were derived from the DNA, and the V and J assignments and clone size from that table. This sample has 98,000 or so clones; roughly 88% occur once, and the top ten carry less than 2.5%.

Sequencing was performed on peripheral blood. The chain is built from TRBV2 and TRBJ2-5; a possible D gene is TRBD2 (5 bases). This TCR derives from a human donor in a cohort sampled during active COVID-19. The CDR3 reads CASSVSGTQYF. The CDR3 DNA is TGTGCCAGCAGTGTAAGCGGGACCCAGTACTTC.